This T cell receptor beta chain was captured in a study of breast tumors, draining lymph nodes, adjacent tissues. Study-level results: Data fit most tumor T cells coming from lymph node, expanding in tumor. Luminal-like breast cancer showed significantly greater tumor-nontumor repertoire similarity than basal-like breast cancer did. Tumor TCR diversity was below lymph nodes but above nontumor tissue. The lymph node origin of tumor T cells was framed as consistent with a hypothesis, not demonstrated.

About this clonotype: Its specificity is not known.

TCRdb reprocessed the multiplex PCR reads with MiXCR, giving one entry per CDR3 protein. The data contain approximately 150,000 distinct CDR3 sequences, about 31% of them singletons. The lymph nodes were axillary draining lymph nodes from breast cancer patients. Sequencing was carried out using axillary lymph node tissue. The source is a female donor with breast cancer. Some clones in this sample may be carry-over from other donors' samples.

The CDR3 spells CASSPTGAHGNQPQYF. In nucleotides, the CDR3 is TGTGCCAGCAGCCCGACAGGGGCTCATGGCAATCAGCCCCAGTACTTC. The V gene is TRBV2, the J gene TRBJ2-5, with 8 positions matching TRBD1. CDR1 and CDR2 (germline): SNHLY, FYNNEI. The CDR3 extends over 16 amino acids. V was pared by 6 bases and J by 9 bases, with 18 bases of the junction left unmatched.